This T cell receptor (beta chain) derives from a study of T cells in Graves' hyperthyroidism and ophthalmopathy (dated by TCRdb to about 2019). Regarding the complete study: Peripheral blood was collected at initial diagnosis, before any treatment. To identify distinguishing TCR V-J signatures, a discovery cohort of 90 to 100 patients was used, comprising some 45 with Graves' ophthalmopathy and 57 with stable Graves' hyperthyroidism. Prospective prediction of ophthalmopathy was tested in an independent validation cohort consisting of 18 to 20 hyperthyroidism patients and more than 15 patients who later progressed to ophthalmopathy. The roughly 94 discovery patients were randomly split 7:3 into training and test sets. In addition, the study compared T-cell repertoires in thyroid tissue and in blood from five to seven Graves' hyperthyroidism patients. Once sampling was done, hyperthyroidism patients were given methimazole at a starting dose of 30 mg daily, whereas ophthalmopathy patients were given high-dose intravenous methylprednisolone. According to the paper, TCR Vbeta CDR3 sequencing was carried out on over 130 peripheral blood samples, which came from about 45 ophthalmopathy, 70 to 80 hyperthyroidism and approximately 17 progressor patients.

Note on this clonotype: The antigen it recognizes is unknown. Base qualities are not at hand, and no much larger clone is one base apart.

Points the paper makes about the study in general: Sample size was not statistically predetermined, and blinding of investigators to group allocation was not performed. Most expanded thyroid clonotypes (frequency above 0.001) were also detected in blood, suggesting blood repertoires may reflect thyroid immune responses. A model built on a 13 V-J signature distinguished ophthalmopathy from stable hyperthyroidism, reaching around 90% sensitivity and approximately 83% specificity in cross-validation and 80%/75% in testing. In validation, the model predicted progression to ophthalmopathy a median of approximately 6.6 months before onset, with 70% to 71% sensitivity and about 72% specificity.

Stable Graves' hyperthyroidism was defined as no progression to ophthalmopathy during 18 months of follow-up. The hyperthyroidism patients were between 18 and 65 years old and newly diagnosed, with a disease duration of less than 2 months. The study excluded patients with uncontrolled infections, other autoimmune diseases, pregnancy or lactation. Diagnoses were based on clinical symptoms, serum thyroxine and TRAb, thyroid ultrasound and orbital computed tomography. PBMCs were separated from approximately 10 ml of fresh peripheral blood using Ficoll-Paque density gradient centrifugation. Total RNA was extracted with Trizol reagent, and quality was checked on an Agilent 2100 Bioanalyzer. The TCR beta CDR3 regions were amplified from the RNA transcripts. The first round of RT-PCR for the TCR CDR3 was performed with the HTBI primer set and the Qiagen OneStep RT-PCR kit. Libraries were constructed in a second round of multiplex PCR, after which size selection and purification were carried out. Paired-end sequencing of the libraries was performed with 100 bp reads on an Illumina HiSeq2000. Per the source publication's procedure: SOAPnuke was used to process the raw data, with reads discarded if the reads contained adapters or uncalled bases, had a mean Phred below 15, or lacked an exact constant-primer or identifier match. High-quality paired reads were merged using COPE v1.2.5, and each unique nucleotide sequence was defined as a clonotype. MiTCR v1.1 was used to align the clonotypes against IMGT TRBV, TRBD and TRBJ reference segments. Analysis was restricted to V-J combinations with a frequency above 0.0001, which covered about 99% of repertoires. The TCS score was defined as the ratio of F50 (clonal expansion) to E x V (chaos), calculated using BLOSUM62-based TCRdist between CDR3 peptides within each V-J. Welch's t-statistics and random forest reduced around 550 V-J features to 13, which were used in a naive Bayes classifier (R e1071). TCRdb reprocessed the public reads (quality trimming at Q25 with fastp, clone calling with MiXCR) and kept in-frame beta chains. Records with the same CDR3 protein are collapsed into one entry carrying the most frequent genes and DNA. Here the V and J calls rest on TCRdb's processing, not on the authors' analysis. A total of fewer than 110,000 distinct CDR3 sequences appear in this sample, about 15% of them only once. The ten largest clones add up to about 45% of the sample.

The sequence came from a woman in her 50s with Graves' hyperthyroidism. The sequenced sample consisted of blood.

The CDR3 reads as follows: CASSASGQETQYF. The DNA is as follows: TGTGCCAGCAGTGCTAGCGGCCAAGAGACCCAGTACTTC. The rearranged chain carries TRBV6-2 or TRBV6-3 and TRBJ2-5, and 7 bases in between align with TRBD2. Taken from the germline V gene, the CDR1 and CDR2 loops are MNHEY and SVGEGT. Including cysteine and phenylalanine, the CDR3 has 13 amino acids. This entry keeps only the CDR3 DNA: 39 bases, framed from base 1. V has 5 bases trimmed and J has 1 base trimmed; junction bases matching no gene number 1.